Listed below are T cell receptor beta chains from one sample, sequenced in a study of blood T cell repertoires in COVID-19. The assay was immunoSEQ multiplex PCR, and TCRdb's table has in-frame clones only and misses some. The data show tens of thousands of clones, over 75% seen once. Sequenced material: peripheral blood. The origin of the receptors is an older woman with acute or convalescent COVID-19. The CDR3 runs from the conserved cysteine through the conserved F or W. A D gene is named only where the DNA matches it firmly. Where a row states a size, it is once, few, many or the class of an expanded clone; other rows omit it.

CDR3	DNA	D	V	J	size
CAISESVGAGNQPQHF	TGTGCCATCAGTGAGTCGGTTGGGGCTGGCAATCAGCCCCAGCATTTT	-	TRBV10-3	TRBJ1-5	-
CASSYLRVAFF	TGTGCCAGCAGTTACCTCAGGGTAGCTTTCTTT	-	TRBV6-2/TRBV6-3	TRBJ1-1	-
CASRGVAGGEETQYF	TGTGCCAGCAGGGGCGTGGCGGGGGGAGAAGAGACCCAGTACTTC	TRBD2	TRBV27	TRBJ2-5	-
CASSADRGPNEQFF	TGTGCCAGCAGTGCGGACAGGGGGCCCAATGAGCAGTTCTTC	TRBD1	TRBV6-4	TRBJ2-1	-
CASYRDRGPTSTDTQYF	TGTGCCAGTTACCGGGACAGGGGGCCTACTAGCACAGATACGCAGTATTTT	TRBD1	TRBV28	TRBJ2-3	-
CASRDRDRDEKLFF	TGTGCCAGCAGGGACCGGGACAGGGATGAAAAACTGTTTTTT	TRBD1	TRBV6-5	TRBJ1-4	-
CASSQGLLYNEQFF	TGTGCCAGCAGTCAGGGGTTGTTGTACAATGAGCAGTTCTTC	-	TRBV25-1	TRBJ2-1	-
CASSQPGQRTEAFF	TGTGCCAGCAGCCAACCAGGACAGCGCACTGAAGCTTTCTTT	-	TRBV3-1/TRBV3-2	TRBJ1-1	-
CASSAGDSEWALYYNEQFF	TGTGCCAGCAGCGCAGGGGACAGTGAGTGGGCCCTCTACTACAATGAGCAGTTCTTC	TRBD1	TRBV7-9	TRBJ2-1	-
CASSLERMFGQGDYGYTF	TGTGCCAGCAGCTTAGAGCGGATGTTCGGGCAGGGGGACTATGGCTACACCTTC	TRBD1	TRBV11-3	TRBJ1-2	-
CASSYSRQGPDTQYF	TGTGCCAGCAGTTACTCTCGGCAGGGGCCAGATACGCAGTATTTT	-	TRBV6-5	TRBJ2-3	-
CASSQFLGTSAEQFF	TGCGCCAGCAGCCAATTTTTGGGCACTTCCGCTGAGCAGTTCTTC	-	TRBV4-3	TRBJ2-1	-
CASRLDRGYGYTF	TGTGCCAGCAGACTGGACAGGGGCTATGGCTACACCTTC	TRBD1	TRBV28	TRBJ1-2	-
CASSLSDSPLHF	TGTGCCAGCAGTTTAAGCGATTCACCCCTCCACTTT	-	TRBV6-6	TRBJ1-6	many
CASSPVITGVTGELFF	TGTGCCAGCAGCCCGGTTATCACCGGTGTCACCGGGGAGCTGTTTTTT	-	TRBV11-2	TRBJ2-2	-
CASSTIRGSNYGYTF	TGTGCCAGCAGTACGATACGAGGTTCAAACTATGGCTACACCTTC	-	TRBV27	TRBJ1-2	-
CASTSGTGAPSQPQHF	TGTGCCAGCACCTCCGGGACAGGGGCTCCCTCTCAGCCCCAGCATTTT	TRBD1	TRBV28	TRBJ1-5	-
CASSSNDRGYTEAFF	TGCGCCAGCAGCTCGAACGACAGGGGGTACACTGAAGCTTTCTTT	TRBD1	TRBV5-1	TRBJ1-1	-
CASSQETEKLFF	TGTGCCAGCAGCCAGGAGACAGAAAAGCTGTTTTTT	-	TRBV3-1/TRBV3-2	TRBJ2-2	once
CASSRFRDSLAKNIQYF	TGTGCCAGCAGCCGATTCCGGGACAGCCTAGCCAAAAACATTCAGTACTTC	TRBD1	TRBV3-1/TRBV3-2	TRBJ2-4	-
CASSLALTSGSLAADTQYF	TGCGCCAGCAGCTTGGCTCTGACTAGCGGGTCACTGGCGGCAGATACGCAGTATTTT	TRBD2	TRBV5-1	TRBJ2-3	-
CASSESRGLTDTQYF	TGTGCCAGCAGTGAATCTCGGGGACTCACAGATACGCAGTATTTT	-	TRBV2	TRBJ2-3	-
CATSRLAGERDTQYF	TGTGCCACCAGCAGACTAGCGGGAGAGAGAGATACGCAGTATTTT	TRBD2	TRBV15	TRBJ2-3	-